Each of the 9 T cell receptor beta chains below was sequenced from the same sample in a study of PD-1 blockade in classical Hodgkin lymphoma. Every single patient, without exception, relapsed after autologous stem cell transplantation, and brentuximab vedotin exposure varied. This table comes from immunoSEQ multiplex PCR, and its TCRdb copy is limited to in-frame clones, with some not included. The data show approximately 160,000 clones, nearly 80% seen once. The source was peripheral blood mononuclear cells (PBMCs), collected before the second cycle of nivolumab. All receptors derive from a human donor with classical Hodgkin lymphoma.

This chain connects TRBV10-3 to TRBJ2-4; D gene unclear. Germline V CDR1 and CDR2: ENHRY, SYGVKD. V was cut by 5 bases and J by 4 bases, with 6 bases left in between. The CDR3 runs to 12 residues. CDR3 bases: TGTGCCATCAGTACTAATAAAAACATTCAGTACTTC. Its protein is CAISTNKNIQYF.

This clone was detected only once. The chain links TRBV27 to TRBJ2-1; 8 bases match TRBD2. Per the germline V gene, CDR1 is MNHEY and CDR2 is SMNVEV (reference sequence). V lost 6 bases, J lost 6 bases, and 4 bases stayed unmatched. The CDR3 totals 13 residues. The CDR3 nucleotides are TGTGCCAGCAGCTGGACTAGCTCCAATGAGCAGTTCTTC. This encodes CASSWTSSNEQFF.

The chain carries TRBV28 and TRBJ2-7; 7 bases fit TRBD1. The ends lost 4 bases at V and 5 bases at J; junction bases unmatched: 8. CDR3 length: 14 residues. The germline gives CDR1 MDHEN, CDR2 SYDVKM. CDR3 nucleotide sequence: TGTGCCAGCAGTTCCAGACAGGGTATGGACGAGCAGTACTTC. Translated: CASSSRQGMDEQYF.

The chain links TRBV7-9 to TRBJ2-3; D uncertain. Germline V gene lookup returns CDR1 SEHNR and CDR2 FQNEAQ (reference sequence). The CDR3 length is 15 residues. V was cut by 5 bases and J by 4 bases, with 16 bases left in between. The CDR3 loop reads CASSPGILSADTQYF. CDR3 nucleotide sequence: TGTGCCAGCAGCCCGGGCATTTTAAGCGCAGATACGCAGTATTTT.

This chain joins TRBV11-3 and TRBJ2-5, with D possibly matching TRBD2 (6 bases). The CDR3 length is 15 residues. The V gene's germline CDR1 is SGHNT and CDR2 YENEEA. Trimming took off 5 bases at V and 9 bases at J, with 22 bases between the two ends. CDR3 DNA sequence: TGTGCCAGCAGCCCAACCTCCGGGACCCGCGGGGCCCAGTACTTC. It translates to CASSPTSGTRGAQYF.

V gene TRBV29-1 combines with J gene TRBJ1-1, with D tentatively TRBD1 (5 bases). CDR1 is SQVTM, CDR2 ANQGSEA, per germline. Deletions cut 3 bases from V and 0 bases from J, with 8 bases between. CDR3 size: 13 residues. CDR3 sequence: CSVETALNTEAFF. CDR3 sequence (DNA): TGCAGCGTTGAGACAGCCCTGAACACTGAAGCTTTCTTT. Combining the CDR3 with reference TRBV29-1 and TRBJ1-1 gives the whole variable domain SAVISQKPSRDICQRGTSLTIQCQVDSQVTMMFWYRQQPGQSLTLIATANQGSEATYESGFVIDKFPISRPNLTFSTLTVSNMSPEDSSIYLCSVETALNTEAFFGQGTRLTVV.

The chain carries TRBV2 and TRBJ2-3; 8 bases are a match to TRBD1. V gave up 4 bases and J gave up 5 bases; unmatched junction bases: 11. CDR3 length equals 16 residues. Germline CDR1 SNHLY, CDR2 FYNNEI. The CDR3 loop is CASSANGQGAGDTQYF. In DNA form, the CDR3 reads TGTGCCAGCAGTGCGAACGGACAGGGAGCAGGAGATACGCAGTATTTT. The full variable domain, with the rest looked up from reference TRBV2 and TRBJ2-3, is EPEVTQTPSHQVTQMGQEVILRCVPISNHLYFYWYRQILGQKVEFLVSFYNNEISEKSEIFDDQFSVERPDGSNFTLKIRSTKLEDSAMYFCASSANGQGAGDTQYFGPGTRLTVL.

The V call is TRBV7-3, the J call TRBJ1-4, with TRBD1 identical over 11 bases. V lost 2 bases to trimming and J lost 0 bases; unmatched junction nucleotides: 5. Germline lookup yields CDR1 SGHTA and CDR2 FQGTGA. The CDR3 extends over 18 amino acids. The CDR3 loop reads CASSLPGQGDPTNEKLFF. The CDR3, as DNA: TGTGCCAGCAGCTTACCGGGACAGGGGGATCCAACTAATGAAAAACTGTTTTTT. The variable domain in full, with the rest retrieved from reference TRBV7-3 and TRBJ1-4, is GAGVSQTPSNKVTEKGKYVELRCDPISGHTALYWYRQSLGQGPEFLIYFQGTGAADDSGLPNDRFFAVRPEGSVSTLKIQRTERGDSAVYLCASSLPGQGDPTNEKLFFGSGTQLSVL.

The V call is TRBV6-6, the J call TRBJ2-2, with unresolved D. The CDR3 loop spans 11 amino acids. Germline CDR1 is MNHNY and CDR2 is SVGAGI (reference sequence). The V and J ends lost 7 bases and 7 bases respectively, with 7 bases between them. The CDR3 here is CASTNGGELFF. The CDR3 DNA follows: TGTGCCAGCACTAACGGCGGGGAGCTGTTTTTT.